The sequence of this TCR beta chain was determined in a study of T cells expressing NK-cell markers. Whole-study context: In sorted CD3+CD56+NKG2C+, CD3+CD56+NKG2C- and CD3+CD56-NKG2C+ T cells, TCR beta repertoires were obtained. There were seven HCMV-seropositive donors and one seronegative donor among the eight sequenced. Study findings and constraints: Dominance of the CD3+CD56-NKG2C+ fraction by these clonotypes also held in several donors. A range of roughly 1.0-7.0% of CD8+ T cells consisted of dominant NKG2C+ clonotypes in six donors.

There are 16 residues in the CDR3. As regards this clonotype: No antigen is known for it.

TCRdb re-called the 5' RACE reads and gives one entry per CDR3 protein, without DNA. This sample's clone table lists some 390,000 distinct CDR3 sequences. The sample comprised blood T cells: a sorted CD56 or NKG2C T cell subset, CD4+ or CD8+ T cells, or bulk PBMC T cells (not recorded which). The source of this sequence is a woman between 45 and 65 years old in good health. The gene calls are TRBV12-3 or TRBV12-4 and TRBJ2-2; TCRdb reports TRBD1, a call that lacks DNA to check it against. This CDR3 reads CASSSAGTGFAGELFF.